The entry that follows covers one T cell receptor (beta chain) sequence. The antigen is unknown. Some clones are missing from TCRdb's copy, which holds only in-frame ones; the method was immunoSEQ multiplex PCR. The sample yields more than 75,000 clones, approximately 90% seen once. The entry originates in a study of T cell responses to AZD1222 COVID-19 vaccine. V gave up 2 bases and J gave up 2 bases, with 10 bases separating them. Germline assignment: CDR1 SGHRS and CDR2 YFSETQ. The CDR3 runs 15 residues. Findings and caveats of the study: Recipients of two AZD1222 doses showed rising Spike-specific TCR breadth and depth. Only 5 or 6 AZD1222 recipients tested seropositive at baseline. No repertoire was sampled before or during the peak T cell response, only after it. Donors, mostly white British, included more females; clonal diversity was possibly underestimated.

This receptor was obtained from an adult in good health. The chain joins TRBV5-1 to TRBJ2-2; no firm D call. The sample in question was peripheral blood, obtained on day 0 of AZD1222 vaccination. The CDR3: CASSFDGPNTGELFF. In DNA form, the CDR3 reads TGCGCCAGCAGCTTCGACGGGCCAAACACCGGGGAGCTGTTTTTT.